What follows is one T cell receptor beta chain and its context. This clonotype has just a few counts. The specificity of this receptor is unknown. No much larger clone exists at a distance of one base, and base qualities are not known. These data originate in a study of T cells in Graves' hyperthyroidism and ophthalmopathy (dated by TCRdb to about 2019). Context from the whole study: Peripheral blood was collected at initial diagnosis, before any treatment. Following sampling, methimazole starting at 30 mg daily was given to hyperthyroidism patients, and high-dose intravenous methylprednisolone was given to ophthalmopathy patients. To identify TCR V-J signatures that set the groups apart, the researchers used a discovery cohort of about a hundred patients, made up of around 42 with Graves' ophthalmopathy and 55 to 65 with stable Graves' hyperthyroidism. TCR Vbeta CDR3 sequencing of 130 to 150 peripheral blood samples (fewer than 45 ophthalmopathy, about 74 hyperthyroidism and roughly 17 progressor patients) is reported in the paper. Prospective prediction of ophthalmopathy was tested in an independent validation cohort consisting of 18 to 20 hyperthyroidism patients and 15 or so patients who later progressed to ophthalmopathy. For training and testing, the 100 or so patients in the discovery cohort were randomly divided in a 7:3 ratio. The study also compared thyroid tissue and blood T-cell repertoires from 5 to 7 Graves' hyperthyroidism patients. Broad study findings and their caveats: In cross-validation, a model built on a 13 V-J signature told ophthalmopathy apart from stable hyperthyroidism with 85% to 90% sensitivity and 81% to 82% specificity, and in testing the same model reached 80%/75%. Blood samples also contained most of the expanded thyroid clonotypes (frequency above 0.001), which suggests that blood repertoires may reflect thyroid immune responses. During validation, the model predicted progression to ophthalmopathy a median of around six months ahead of onset, with approximately 71% sensitivity and about 72% specificity. Sample size was not statistically predetermined, and blinding of investigators to group allocation was not performed.

The TCR beta CDR3 regions were amplified from the RNA transcripts. The TCR CDR3 was subjected to a first round of RT-PCR using the HTBI primer set and the Qiagen OneStep RT-PCR kit. Libraries were constructed in a second round of multiplex PCR, after which size selection and purification were carried out. Sequencing of the libraries was done on an Illumina HiSeq2000 using paired-end 100 bp reads. The original pipeline was this. SOAPnuke was used to process the raw data, throwing out any read that contained adapters or uncalled bases, had a mean Phred below 15, or lacked an exact constant-primer or identifier match. High-quality paired reads were merged using COPE v1.2.5, and each unique nucleotide sequence was defined as a clonotype. MiTCR v1.1 was used to align the clonotypes against IMGT TRBV, TRBD and TRBJ reference segments. The analysis was restricted to V-J combinations with a frequency above 0.0001, which together covered about 99% of the repertoires. The TCS score was defined as F50 (clonal expansion) divided by E x V (chaos), with BLOSUM62-based TCRdist calculated between CDR3 peptides within each V-J. Welch's t-statistics and random forest reduced 450 to 600 V-J features to 13, which were used in a naive Bayes classifier (R e1071). In TCRdb, the public reads were trimmed at Q25 with fastp and aligned with MiXCR, with productive beta chains retained. Records with the same CDR3 protein are collapsed into one entry carrying the most frequent genes and DNA. TCRdb, not the original authors, processed these V and J calls. This sample holds 600,000 or so distinct CDR3 sequences; roughly 15% were observed only once. The ten largest clones add up to around 13% of the sample.

V is shortened by 5 bases, J by 2 bases, and the region joining them spans 13 bases. The CDR3 holds 13 amino acids from the cysteine to the phenylalanine. CDR3 DNA only is kept here, 39 bases in frame from base 1. CDR1 and CDR2 are drawn from the germline V gene: SQVTM, ANQGSEA. In the ophthalmopathy patients, disease was moderately to severely active, with a Clinical Activity Score of 3 or more, a NOSPECS grade of 4 or more, and a duration of less than 3 months. The study excluded patients with uncontrolled infections, other autoimmune diseases, pregnancy or lactation. Diagnoses were established on the basis of clinical symptoms, serum thyroxine and TRAb, thyroid ultrasound, and orbital computed tomography. Ficoll-Paque density gradient centrifugation was used to isolate PBMCs from 10 ml of fresh peripheral blood. Total RNA was extracted using Trizol reagent, and RNA quality was assessed on an Agilent 2100 Bioanalyzer.

Sequenced input: blood. This TCR came from a woman aged 45-65 years with Graves' ophthalmopathy. Recombination joined TRBV29-1 with TRBJ2-7, with the D gene not confidently named. The CDR3 loop reads CSVWVDGPYEQYF. The nucleotide sequence reads as follows: TGCAGCGTTTGGGTGGATGGGCCCTACGAGCAGTACTTC.